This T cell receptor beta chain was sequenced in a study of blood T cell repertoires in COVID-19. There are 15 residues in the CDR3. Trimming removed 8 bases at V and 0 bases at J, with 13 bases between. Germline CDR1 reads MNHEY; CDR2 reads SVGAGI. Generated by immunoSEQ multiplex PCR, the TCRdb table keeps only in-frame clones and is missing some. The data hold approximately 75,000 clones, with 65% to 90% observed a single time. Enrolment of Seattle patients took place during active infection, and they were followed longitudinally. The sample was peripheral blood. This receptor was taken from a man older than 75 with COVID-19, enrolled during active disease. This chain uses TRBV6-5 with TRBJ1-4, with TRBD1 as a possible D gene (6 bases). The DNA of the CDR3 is TGTGCCAGCGGGGGCAGGAGGACAACTAATGAAAAACTGTTTTTT. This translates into CASGGRRTTNEKLFF.